This T cell receptor (beta chain) is drawn from a study of T-cell reconstitution after alpha-beta-depleted transplantation in children. Worth noting for this clonotype: What it recognizes is unknown. Without the conserved terminal phenylalanine or tryptophan, this CDR3 likely stems from a read error.

Study findings and constraints: About two months after transplant, alpha-beta T cells reportedly came from several hundred expanded graft clones. Most T-cell counts and diversity one year after the transplant came from T cells that were newly produced. In some patients, recipient T cells and intrathymic progenitors surviving conditioning explained high day-60 diversity.

Unique molecular identifiers featured in how the TCRbeta library was prepared. TCRdb passed the PCR reads through MiXCR, listing each CDR3 protein once. The sample lists fewer than 1 million distinct CDR3 sequences; 16% were seen once. The sample in question was PBMCs, mostly from graft donor cells, obtained 360 days after TCRalphabeta/CD19-depleted stem cell transplant. This TCR was recovered from a male patient younger than 18 who had a stem cell transplant for acute lymphoblastic leukemia, so the T cells may come from the graft donor.

CDR3 coding DNA: TGTGCCAGCAGCTCGGCTTTATCGCATGTTGGTAGAGATACGCAGTATCTT. Translation: CASSSALSHVGRDTQYL. The rearrangement joins TRBV7-3 to TRBJ2-3; the D is unclear. This CDR3 region has 17 residues. Germline CDR1 and CDR2: SGHTA and FQGTGA. The V and J ends lost 4 bases and 5 bases respectively, with 22 bases between them.